Described below is a single T cell receptor (beta chain) sequence and its context. The assay was immunoSEQ multiplex PCR, and TCRdb's table has in-frame clones only and misses some. The sample consists of 15,000 to 20,000 clones, about 40% of them appearing once. This entry belongs to a study of graft-versus-host responses after intestinal transplantation. CDR3 length equals 17 residues. Germline V CDR1 and CDR2: LGHNA, YNFKEQ. The J segment lost 7 bases and the V segment lost 0 bases, leaving 7 bases of the junction unmatched. This TCR derives from a human patient who was an organ donor for intestinal transplantation. This specimen consisted of alloreactive CD4+ T cells from a mixed lymphocyte reaction culture, obtained before transplantation. Specified subset: CFSE-low proliferating T cells sorted from roughly six-day pre-transplant mixed lymphocyte reaction (GvH or HvG direction). The J gene is TRBJ1-4, the V gene TRBV4-2; 11 bases align to TRBD1. CDR3 residues: CASSQDRRGQGGEKLFF. CDR3 DNA: TGTGCCAGCAGCCAAGATCGTAGGGGACAGGGGGGTGAAAAACTGTTTTTT.